This T cell receptor (beta chain) stems from a study of naive and memory T cell subsets. This clonotype was seen at least ten times. Both TRBC1 and TRBC2 were covered by a beta constant-region primer of two equimolar oligonucleotides. Four rounds of PCR amplified the ligated cDNA using nested alpha and beta constant-region primers plus SP2. TCRdb re-derived calls from the UMI-ligation and nested PCR reads in MiXCR, one entry per CDR3 protein. The sample consists of approximately 80,000 distinct CDR3 sequences, 9% of them appearing once. CD8 T cells were positively selected from what remained after CD4 positive selection. This CDR3 contains 14 residues. The ends were cut back, 6 bases at V and 3 bases at J, with 17 bases in the middle. Germline lookup yields CDR1 SQVTM and CDR2 ANQGSEA.

Sequencing input: naive CD8+ T cells from blood. The receptor's source is a human donor in good health. The chain recombines TRBV29-1 with TRBJ1-1, with a possible D match to TRBD1 (6 bases). The CDR3 DNA reads TGCAGCGTGGGGACACCCCCCGAAGACACTGAAGCTTTCTTT. It codes for CSVGTPPEDTEAFF. Based on the CDR3 plus reference TRBV29-1 and TRBJ1-1, the full variable domain is SAVISQKPSRDICQRGTSLTIQCQVDSQVTMMFWYRQQPGQSLTLIATANQGSEATYESGFVIDKFPISRPNLTFSTLTVSNMSPEDSSIYLCSVGTPPEDTEAFFGQGTRLTVV.